This T cell receptor beta chain is from a study of blood T cell repertoires in COVID-19. Study as a whole: Sites across the United States, Italy and Spain contributed samples from acute and convalescent COVID-19. PBMCs, B-cell-depleted T cells, or T cells provided the cDNA or gDNA that made up the material.

Original methodology: Researchers report that nucleated cell counts were estimated from reference gene primer amplification. Repertoires were generated with immunoSEQ multiplex PCR, while TCRdb's copy carries only in-frame clones and drops some. From that table come the V and J calls and clone size; the DNA was used to work out D and trimming. The data show over 250,000 clones, approximately 88% seen once. Enrolled during active infection, Seattle patients were then followed longitudinally. The table lists this clone with a few counts. The V and J ends lost 2 bases and 4 bases respectively, with 12 bases between them. The length of the CDR3 is 16 residues. Germline V gives CDR1 SGHTA, CDR2 FQGNSA.

Sequencing was carried out using peripheral blood. The sequence was collected from a human donor with COVID-19, enrolled during active disease. The donor label of this sample is uncertain. The chain uses TRBV7-2 and TRBJ1-6; weak D call: TRBD1 (5 bases). CDR3 protein: CASSLRGRAYNSPLHF. The CDR3, as DNA: TGTGCCAGCAGCTTAAGGGGCAGGGCATATAATTCACCCCTCCACTTT.